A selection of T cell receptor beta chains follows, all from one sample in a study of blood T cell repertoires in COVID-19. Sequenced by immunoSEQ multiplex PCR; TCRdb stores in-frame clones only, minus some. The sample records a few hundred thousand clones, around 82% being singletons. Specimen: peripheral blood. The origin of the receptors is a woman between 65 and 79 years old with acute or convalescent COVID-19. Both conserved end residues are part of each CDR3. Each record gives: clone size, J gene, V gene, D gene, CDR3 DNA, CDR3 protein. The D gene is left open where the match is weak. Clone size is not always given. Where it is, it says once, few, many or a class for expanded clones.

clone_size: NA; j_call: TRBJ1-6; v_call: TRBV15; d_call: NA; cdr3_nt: TGTGCCACCAGCCGGACAGTCTCCTATAATTCACCCCTCCACTTT; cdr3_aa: CATSRTVSYNSPLHF
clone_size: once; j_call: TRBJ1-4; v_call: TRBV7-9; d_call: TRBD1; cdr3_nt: TGTGCCAGCAGCTTAGGGGACAGCCCTACCTATTTT; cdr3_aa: CASSLGDSPTYF
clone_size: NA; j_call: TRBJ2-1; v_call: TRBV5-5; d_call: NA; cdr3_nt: TGTGCCAGTCACCTCGGATCGGGGGACAGCCCCTACAATGAGCAGTTCTTC; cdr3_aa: CASHLGSGDSPYNEQFF
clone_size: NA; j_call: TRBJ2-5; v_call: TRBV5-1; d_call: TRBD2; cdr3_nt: TGCGCCAGCAGCTTGGAGCGAGCGGGACAAGAGACCCAGTACTTC; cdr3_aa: CASSLERAGQETQYF
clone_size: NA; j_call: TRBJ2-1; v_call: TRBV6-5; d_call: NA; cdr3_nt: TGTGCCAGCGGAACAGGGTTGAGTGAGCAGTTCTTC; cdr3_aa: CASGTGLSEQFF
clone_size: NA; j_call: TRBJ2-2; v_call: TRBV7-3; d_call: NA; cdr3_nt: TGTGCCAGCAGCTTAATCCCGACAGACACCGGGGAGCTGTTTTTT; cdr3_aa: CASSLIPTDTGELFF
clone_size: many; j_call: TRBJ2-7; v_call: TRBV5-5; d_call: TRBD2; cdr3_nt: TGTGCCAGCAGCTTGGCTCCTACTAGCGGGGGGACTTACGAGCAGTACTTC; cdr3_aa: CASSLAPTSGGTYEQYF
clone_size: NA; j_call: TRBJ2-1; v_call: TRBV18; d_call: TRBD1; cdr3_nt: TGTGCCAGCTCACCAAAAACCTTTGGGACAGGGGTCAATGAGCAGTTCTTC; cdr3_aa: CASSPKTFGTGVNEQFF
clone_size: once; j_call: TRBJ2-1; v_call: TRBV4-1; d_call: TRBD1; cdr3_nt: TGCGCCAGCAGCCGAGGGGGGACAGGGGGAAATGAGCAGTTCTTC; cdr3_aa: CASSRGGTGGNEQFF
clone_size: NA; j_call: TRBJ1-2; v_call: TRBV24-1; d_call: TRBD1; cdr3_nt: TGTGCCACCAGTGATGAGACAGGGAACCAGAGGGTATATGGCTACACCTTC; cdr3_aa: CATSDETGNQRVYGYTF
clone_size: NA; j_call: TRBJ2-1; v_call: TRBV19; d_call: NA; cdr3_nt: TGTGCCAGTAGTATTCGCGGGGCAAACTCCTACAATGAGCAGTTCTTC; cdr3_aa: CASSIRGANSYNEQFF
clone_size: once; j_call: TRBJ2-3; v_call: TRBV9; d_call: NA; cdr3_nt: TGTGCCAGCAGCGTAGCCGACAGGCCTAGCACAGATACGCAGTATTTT; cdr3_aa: CASSVADRPSTDTQYF
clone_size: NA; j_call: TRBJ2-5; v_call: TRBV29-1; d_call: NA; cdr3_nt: TGCAGCGTAGCAGCGCAGCGGCAAGAGACCCAGTACTTC; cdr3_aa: CSVAAQRQETQYF
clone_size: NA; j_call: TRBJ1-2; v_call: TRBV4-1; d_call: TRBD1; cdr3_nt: TGCGCCAGCAGCCAAGAAAGAAGACAGGGGGCGGGCGGCTACACCTTC; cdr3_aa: CASSQERRQGAGGYTF
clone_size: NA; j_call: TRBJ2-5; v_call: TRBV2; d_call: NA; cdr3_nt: TGTGCCAGCAGTGAAGCGCCCCGCGGGGAGTTATACTTC; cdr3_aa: CASSEAPRGELYF
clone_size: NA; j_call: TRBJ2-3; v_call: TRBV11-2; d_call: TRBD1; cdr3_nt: TGTGCCAGCAGCTCAATTGCGACAGGGTCGGGTACGCAGTATTTT; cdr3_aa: CASSSIATGSGTQYF
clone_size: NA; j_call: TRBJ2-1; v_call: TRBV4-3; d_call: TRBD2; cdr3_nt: TGCGCCAGCAGCCGGTCGGGAGGGGGGAATGAGCAGTTCTTC; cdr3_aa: CASSRSGGGNEQFF
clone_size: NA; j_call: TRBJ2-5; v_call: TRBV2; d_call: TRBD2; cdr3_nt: TGTGCCAGCAGCTCTGGCGGGCGGGGGGGCCGAGAGACCCAGTACTTC; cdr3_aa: CASSSGGRGGRETQYF
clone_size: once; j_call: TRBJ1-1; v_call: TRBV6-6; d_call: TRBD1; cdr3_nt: TGTGCCAGCAGTCAAGACAGGGAGTATACTGAAGCTTTCTTT; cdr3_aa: CASSQDREYTEAFF
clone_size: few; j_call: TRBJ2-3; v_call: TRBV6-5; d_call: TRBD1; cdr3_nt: TGTGCCAGCAGTTGGACAGGGTTAACAGATACGCAGTATTTT; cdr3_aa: CASSWTGLTDTQYF
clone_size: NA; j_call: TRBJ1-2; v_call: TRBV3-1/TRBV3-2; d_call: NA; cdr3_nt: TGTGCCAGCAGCCGACAGACAAACTATGGCTACACCTTC; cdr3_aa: CASSRQTNYGYTF
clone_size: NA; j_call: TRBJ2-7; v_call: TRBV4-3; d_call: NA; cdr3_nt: TGCGCCAGCAGCCAATCCGGGCGGGGCCTCTACGAGCAGTACTTC; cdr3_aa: CASSQSGRGLYEQYF
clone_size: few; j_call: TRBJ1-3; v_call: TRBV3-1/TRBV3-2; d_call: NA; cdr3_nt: TGTGCCAGCAGCCCCCGGAGCTCTGGAAACACCATATATTTT; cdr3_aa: CASSPRSSGNTIYF
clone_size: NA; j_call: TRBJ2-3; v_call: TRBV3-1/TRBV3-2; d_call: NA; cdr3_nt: TGTGCCAGCAGCCAAGATTCGGCATTGGGCACAGTTGATACGCAGTATTTT; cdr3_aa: CASSQDSALGTVDTQYF
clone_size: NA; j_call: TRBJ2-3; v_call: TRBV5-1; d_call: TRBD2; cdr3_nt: TGCGCCAGCAGCCCCCAGGTCGGGGGGGTCACAGATACGCAGTATTTT; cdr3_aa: CASSPQVGGVTDTQYF
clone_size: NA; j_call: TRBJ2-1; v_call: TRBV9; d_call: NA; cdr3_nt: TGTGCCAGCAGCGTAGGGGGCCAAAGGGGCAATGAGCAGTTCTTC; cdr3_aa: CASSVGGQRGNEQFF
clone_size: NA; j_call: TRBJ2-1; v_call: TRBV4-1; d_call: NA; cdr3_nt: TGCGCCAGCAGTTACGGAGCGCACAATGAGCAGTTCTTC; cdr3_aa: CASSYGAHNEQFF
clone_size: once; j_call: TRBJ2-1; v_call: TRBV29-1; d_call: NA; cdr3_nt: TGCAGCGCGGTCGCTGCTCTCCTAGGGGCTGAGCAGTTCTTC; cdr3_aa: CSAVAALLGAEQFF
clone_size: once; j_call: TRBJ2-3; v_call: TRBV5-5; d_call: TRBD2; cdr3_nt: TGTGCCAGCAGCCGTGGGGATCGCGGGGGGGCCATCGGAACAAGGACGCAGTATTTT; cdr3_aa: CASSRGDRGGAIGTRTQYF
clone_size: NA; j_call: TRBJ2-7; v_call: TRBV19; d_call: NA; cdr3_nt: TGTGCCAGTAGTATCGGGGCAGGGGTGTACGAGCAGTACTTC; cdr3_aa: CASSIGAGVYEQYF
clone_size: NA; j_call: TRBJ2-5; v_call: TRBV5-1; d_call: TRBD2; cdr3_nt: TGCGCCAGCAGCTCGGGGACTAGCGGGGGGGCCCCGGAGACCCAGTACTTC; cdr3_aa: CASSSGTSGGAPETQYF
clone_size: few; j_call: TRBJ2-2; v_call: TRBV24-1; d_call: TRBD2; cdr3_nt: TGTGCCACCAGTGATCCGGAGGTAGCGGGGAACACCGGGGAGCTGTTTTTT; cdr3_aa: CATSDPEVAGNTGELFF
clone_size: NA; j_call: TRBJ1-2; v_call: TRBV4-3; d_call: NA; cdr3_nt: TGCGCCAGCAGCCCCATGGTGCAGGGGAACTATGGCTACACCTTC; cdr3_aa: CASSPMVQGNYGYTF
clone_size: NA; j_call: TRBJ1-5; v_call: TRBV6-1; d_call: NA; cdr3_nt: TGTGCCAGCAGTGAACAGGGCGGCAATCAGCCCCAGCATTTT; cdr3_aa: CASSEQGGNQPQHF
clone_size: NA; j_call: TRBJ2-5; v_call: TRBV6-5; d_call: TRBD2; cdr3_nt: TGTGCCAGCAGTACGACTAGCGGGCCGTTCGGGACCCAGTACTTC; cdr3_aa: CASSTTSGPFGTQYF
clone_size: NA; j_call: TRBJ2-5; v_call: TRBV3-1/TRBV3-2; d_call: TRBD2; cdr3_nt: TGTGCCAGCAGCCAAGATATAGCGGGGGCACCACGACATCAGACCCAGTACTTC; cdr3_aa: CASSQDIAGAPRHQTQYF